The present T cell receptor beta chain was sequenced within a study of radiation and T cells in renal cell carcinoma. Study at large: Nephrectomy followed 15 Gy stereotactic body radiation by 4 weeks. Study-level findings and limits: From baseline, blood top tumor clonotypes peaked at 2 weeks post-radiation.

Comments on this clone: Its antigen is unknown.

Time point reported: baseline pretreatment blood. Treatment meaning: 15 Gy SBRT to primary tumor, nephrectomy 4 weeks later. Sequenced by immunoSEQ multiplex PCR; TCRdb stores in-frame clones only, minus some. This sample has just over 95,000 clones, with 75% to 90% found just once. The CDR3 length is 14 residues. Unmatched junction bases numbered 2, after V lost 3 bases and J lost 0 bases. The germline gives CDR1 MNHNS, CDR2 SASEGT. The chain uses TRBV6-1 and TRBJ2-7, with TRBD2 identical over 7 bases. The starting material was blood, obtained from a patient whose treatment included radiotherapy and nephrectomy. This receptor was identified in a man over 45 with renal cell carcinoma. CDR3 DNA: TGTGCCAGCAGTGAGGGAGGGTTCTCCTACGAGCAGTACTTC. Residues: CASSEGGFSYEQYF.